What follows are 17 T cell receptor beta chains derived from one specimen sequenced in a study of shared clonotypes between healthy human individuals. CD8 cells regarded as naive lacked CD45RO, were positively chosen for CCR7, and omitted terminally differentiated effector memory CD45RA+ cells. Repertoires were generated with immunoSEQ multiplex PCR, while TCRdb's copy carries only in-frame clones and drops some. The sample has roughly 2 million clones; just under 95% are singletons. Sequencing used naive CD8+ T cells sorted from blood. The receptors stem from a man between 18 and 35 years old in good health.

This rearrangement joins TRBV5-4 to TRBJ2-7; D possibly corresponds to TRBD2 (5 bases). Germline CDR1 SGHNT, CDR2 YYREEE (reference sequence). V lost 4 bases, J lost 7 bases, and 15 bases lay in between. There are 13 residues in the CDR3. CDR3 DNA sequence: TGTGCCAGCAGCCTCGCGGAGCTAGCAGAGCAGTACTTC. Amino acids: CASSLAELAEQYF.

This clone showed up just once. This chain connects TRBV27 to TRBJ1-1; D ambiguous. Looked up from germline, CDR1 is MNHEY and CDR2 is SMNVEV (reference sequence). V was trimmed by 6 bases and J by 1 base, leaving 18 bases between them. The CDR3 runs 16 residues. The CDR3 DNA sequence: TGTGCCAGCAGCCATTCGGGGTTGGGTAGGAACACTGAAGCTTTCTTT. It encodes CASSHSGLGRNTEAFF.

DNA of the CDR3: TGTGCCAGCAGCCAAGATGGGGGGGAGGACTATGGCTACACCTTC. Translating gives CASSQDGGEDYGYTF. The chain is built from TRBV4-2 and TRBJ1-2; tentative D call: TRBD1 (5 bases). The CDR3 sequence is 15 residues long. With 0 bases removed from V and 3 bases from J, the gap between germline ends came to 11 bases. Germline assignment: CDR1 LGHNA and CDR2 YNFKEQ.

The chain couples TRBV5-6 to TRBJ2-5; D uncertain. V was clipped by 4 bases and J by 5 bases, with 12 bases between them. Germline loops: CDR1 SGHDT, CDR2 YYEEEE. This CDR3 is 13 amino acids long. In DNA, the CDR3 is TGTGCCAGCAGCGCTAATCTCGGGGAGACCCAGTACTTC. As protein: CASSANLGETQYF.

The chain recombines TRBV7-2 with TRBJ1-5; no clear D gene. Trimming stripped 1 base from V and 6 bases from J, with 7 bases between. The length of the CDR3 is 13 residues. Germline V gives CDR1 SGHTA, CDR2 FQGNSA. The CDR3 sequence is CASSLELSQPQHF. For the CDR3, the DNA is TGTGCCAGCAGCTTAGAACTTTCTCAGCCCCAGCATTTT.

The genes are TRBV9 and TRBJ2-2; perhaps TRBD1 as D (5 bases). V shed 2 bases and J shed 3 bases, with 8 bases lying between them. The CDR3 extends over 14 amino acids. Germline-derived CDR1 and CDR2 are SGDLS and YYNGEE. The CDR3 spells CASSVSGYTGELFF. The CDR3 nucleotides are TGTGCCAGCAGCGTCTCAGGGTACACCGGGGAGCTGTTTTTT.

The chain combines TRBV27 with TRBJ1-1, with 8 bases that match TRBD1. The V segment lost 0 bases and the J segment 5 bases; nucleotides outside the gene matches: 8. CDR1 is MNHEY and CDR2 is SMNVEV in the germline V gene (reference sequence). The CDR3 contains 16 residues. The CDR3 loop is CASSLSPGTGKTEAFF. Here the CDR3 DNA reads TGTGCCAGCAGTTTATCCCCCGGGACAGGCAAAACTGAAGCTTTCTTT.

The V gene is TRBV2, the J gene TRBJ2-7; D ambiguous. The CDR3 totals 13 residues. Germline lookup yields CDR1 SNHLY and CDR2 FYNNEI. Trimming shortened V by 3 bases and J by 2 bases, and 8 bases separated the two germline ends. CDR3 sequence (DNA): TGTGCCAGCAGTGAGTTGATTGCCTACGAGCAGTACTTC. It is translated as CASSELIAYEQYF.

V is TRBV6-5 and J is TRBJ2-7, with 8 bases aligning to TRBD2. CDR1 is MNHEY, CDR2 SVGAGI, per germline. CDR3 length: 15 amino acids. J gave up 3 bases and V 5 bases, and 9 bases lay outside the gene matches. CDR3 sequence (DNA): TGTGCCAGCAGTAGGGTGCGGGAGGCCCGCTACGAGCAGTACTTC. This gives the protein CASSRVREARYEQYF.

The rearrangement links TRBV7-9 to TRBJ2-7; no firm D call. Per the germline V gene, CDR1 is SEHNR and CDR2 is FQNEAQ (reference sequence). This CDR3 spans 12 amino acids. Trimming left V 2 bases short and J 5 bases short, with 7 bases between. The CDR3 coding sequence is TGTGCCAGCAGCTTAAGATTAAACGAGCAGTACTTC. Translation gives CASSLRLNEQYF.

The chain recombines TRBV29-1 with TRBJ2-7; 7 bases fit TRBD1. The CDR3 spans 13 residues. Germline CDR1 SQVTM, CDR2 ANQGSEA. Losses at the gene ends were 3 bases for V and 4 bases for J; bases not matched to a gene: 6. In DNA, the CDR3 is TGCAGCGTTGACCAGGGGGACAATTACGAGCAGTACTTC. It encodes CSVDQGDNYEQYF.

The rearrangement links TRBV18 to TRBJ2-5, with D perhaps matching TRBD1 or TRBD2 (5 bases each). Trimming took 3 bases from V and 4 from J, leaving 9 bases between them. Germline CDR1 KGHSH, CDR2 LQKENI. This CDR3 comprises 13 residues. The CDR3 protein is CASSPGVLETQYF. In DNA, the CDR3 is TGTGCCAGCTCACCGGGGGTTTTAGAGACCCAGTACTTC.

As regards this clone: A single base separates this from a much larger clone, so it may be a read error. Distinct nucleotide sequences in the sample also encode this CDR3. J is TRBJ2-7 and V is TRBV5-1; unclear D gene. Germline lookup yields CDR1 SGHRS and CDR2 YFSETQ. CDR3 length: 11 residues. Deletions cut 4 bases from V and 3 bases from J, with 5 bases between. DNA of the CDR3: TGCGCCAGCAGCCTGGGCTACGAGCAGTACTTC. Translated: CASSLGYEQYF.

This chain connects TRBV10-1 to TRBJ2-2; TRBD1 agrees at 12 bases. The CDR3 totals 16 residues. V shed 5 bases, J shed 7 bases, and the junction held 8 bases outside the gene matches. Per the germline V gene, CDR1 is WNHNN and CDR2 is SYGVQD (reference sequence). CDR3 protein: CASSPTGTGGHGELFF. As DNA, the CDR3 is TGCGCCAGCAGTCCTACCGGGACAGGGGGCCACGGGGAGCTGTTTTTT.

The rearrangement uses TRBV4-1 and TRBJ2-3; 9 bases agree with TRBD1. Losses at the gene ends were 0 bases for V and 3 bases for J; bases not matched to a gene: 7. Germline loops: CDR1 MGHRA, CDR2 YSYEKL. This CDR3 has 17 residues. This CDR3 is CASSQDKYGQGTDTQYF. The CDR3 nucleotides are TGCGCCAGCAGCCAAGATAAGTACGGACAGGGGACAGATACGCAGTATTTT.

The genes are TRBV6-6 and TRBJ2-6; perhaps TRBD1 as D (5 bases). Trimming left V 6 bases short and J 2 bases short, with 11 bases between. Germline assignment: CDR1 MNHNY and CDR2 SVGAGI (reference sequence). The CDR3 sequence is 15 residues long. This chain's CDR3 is CASRLPGPGANVLTF. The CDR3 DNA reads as TGTGCCAGCAGGTTACCAGGGCCTGGGGCCAACGTCCTGACTTTC.

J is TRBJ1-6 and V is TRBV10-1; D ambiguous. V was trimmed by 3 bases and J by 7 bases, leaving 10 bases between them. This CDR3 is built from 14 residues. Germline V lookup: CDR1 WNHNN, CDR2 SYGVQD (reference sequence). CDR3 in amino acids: CASSETALNSPLHF. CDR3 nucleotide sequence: TGCGCCAGCAGTGAAACCGCCTTGAATTCACCCCTCCACTTT.